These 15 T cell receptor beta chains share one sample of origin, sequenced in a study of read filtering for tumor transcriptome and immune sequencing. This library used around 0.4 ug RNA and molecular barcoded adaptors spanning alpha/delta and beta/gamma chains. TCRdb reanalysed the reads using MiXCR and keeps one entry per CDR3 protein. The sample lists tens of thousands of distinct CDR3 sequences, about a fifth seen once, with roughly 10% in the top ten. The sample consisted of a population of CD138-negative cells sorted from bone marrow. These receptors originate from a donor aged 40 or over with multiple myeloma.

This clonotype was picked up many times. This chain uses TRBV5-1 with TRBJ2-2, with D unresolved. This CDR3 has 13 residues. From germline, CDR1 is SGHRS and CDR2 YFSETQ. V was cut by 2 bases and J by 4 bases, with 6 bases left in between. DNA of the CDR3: TGCGCCAGCAGCTTTGTTCCCACCGGGGAGCTGTTTTTT. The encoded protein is CASSFVPTGELFF.

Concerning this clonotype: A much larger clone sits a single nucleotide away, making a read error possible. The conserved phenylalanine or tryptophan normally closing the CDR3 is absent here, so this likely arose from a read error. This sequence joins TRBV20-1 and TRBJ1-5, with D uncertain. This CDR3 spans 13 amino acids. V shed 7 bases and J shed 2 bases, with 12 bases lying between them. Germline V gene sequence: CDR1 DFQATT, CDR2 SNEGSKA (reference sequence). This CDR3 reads CSGKQAGNQPQHS. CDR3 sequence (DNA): TGCAGTGGTAAACAAGCGGGCAATCAGCCCCAGCATTCT.

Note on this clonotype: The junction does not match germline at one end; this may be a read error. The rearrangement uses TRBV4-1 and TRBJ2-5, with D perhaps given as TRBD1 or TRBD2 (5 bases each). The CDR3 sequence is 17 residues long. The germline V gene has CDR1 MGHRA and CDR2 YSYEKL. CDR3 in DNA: TGCGCCAGCAGCACCCCTCCCCGGGACCCTAATGGTGAGACCCTGTACTTC. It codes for CASSTPPRDPNGETLYF.

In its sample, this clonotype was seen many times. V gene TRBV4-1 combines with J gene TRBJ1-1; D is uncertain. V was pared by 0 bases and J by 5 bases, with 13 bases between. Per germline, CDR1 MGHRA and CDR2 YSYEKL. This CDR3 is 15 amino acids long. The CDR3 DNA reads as TGCGCCAGCAGCCAAGATCGAGGGATACTGACTGAAGCTTTCTTT. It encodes CASSQDRGILTEAFF.

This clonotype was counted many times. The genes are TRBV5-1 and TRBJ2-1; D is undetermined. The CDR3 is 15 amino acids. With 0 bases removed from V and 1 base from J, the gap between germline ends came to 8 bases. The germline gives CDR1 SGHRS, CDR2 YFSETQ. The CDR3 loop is CASSLGDKSYNEQFF. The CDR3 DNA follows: TGCGCCAGCAGCTTGGGCGACAAGTCCTACAATGAGCAGTTCTTC.

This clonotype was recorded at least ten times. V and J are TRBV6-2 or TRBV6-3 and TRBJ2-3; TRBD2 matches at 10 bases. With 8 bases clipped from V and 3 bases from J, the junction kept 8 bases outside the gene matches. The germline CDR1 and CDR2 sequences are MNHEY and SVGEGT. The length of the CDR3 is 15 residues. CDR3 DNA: TGTGCCAGCCAAAGCGGGGGGGCCGGAACAGATACGCAGTATTTT. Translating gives CASQSGGAGTDTQYF.

For the CDR3, the DNA is TGTGCCAGCTCAGGACAGTTTGATACTGAAGCTTTCTTT. Encoded protein: CASSGQFDTEAFF. J is TRBJ1-1 and V is TRBV18, with a tentative D call TRBD1 (6 bases). Trimming took 5 bases from V and 5 from J, leaving 12 bases between them. Per germline, CDR1 KGHSH and CDR2 LQKENI. This CDR3 region has 13 residues.

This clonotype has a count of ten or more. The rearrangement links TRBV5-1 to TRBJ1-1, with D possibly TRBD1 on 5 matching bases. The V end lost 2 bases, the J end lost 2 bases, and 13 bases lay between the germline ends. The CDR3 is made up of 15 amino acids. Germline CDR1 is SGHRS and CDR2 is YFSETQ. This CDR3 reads CASSLPQDLNTEAFF. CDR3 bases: TGCGCCAGCAGCTTACCACAGGACCTTAACACTGAAGCTTTCTTT.

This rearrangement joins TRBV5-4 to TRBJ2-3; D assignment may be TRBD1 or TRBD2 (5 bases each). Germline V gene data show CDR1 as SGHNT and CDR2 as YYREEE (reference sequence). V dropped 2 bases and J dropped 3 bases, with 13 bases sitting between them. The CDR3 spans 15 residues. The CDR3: CASSFPGTETDTQYF. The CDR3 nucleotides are TGTGCCAGCAGCTTCCCCGGGACGGAGACAGATACGCAGTATTTT.

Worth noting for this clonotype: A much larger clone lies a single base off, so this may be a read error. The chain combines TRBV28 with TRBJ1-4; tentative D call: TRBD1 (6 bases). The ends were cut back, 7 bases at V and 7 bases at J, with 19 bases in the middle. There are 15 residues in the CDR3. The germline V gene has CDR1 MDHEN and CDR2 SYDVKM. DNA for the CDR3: TGTGCCAGCATTTTCCGAACAGGGCGGACTGAAAAACTGTTTTTT. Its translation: CASIFRTGRTEKLFF.

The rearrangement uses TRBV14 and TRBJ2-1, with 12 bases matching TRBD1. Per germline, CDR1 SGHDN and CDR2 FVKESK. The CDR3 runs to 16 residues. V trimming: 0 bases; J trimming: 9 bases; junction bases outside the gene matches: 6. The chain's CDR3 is CASSQDPGQGALEQFF. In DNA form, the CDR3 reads TGTGCCAGCAGCCAAGATCCGGGACAGGGGGCGCTTGAGCAGTTCTTC.

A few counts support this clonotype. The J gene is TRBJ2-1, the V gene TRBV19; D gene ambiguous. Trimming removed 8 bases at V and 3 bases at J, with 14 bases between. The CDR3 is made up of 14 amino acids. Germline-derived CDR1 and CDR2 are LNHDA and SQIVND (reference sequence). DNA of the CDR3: TGTGCCAGTCGTCGGCAGAGCCGCTACAATGAGCAGTTCTTC. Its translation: CASRRQSRYNEQFF. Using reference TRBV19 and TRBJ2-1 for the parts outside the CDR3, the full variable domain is DGGITQSPKYLFRKEGQNVTLSCEQNLNHDAMYWYRQDPGQGLRLIYYSQIVNDFQKGDIAEGYSVSREKKESFPLTVTSAQKNPTAFYLCASRRQSRYNEQFFGPGTRLTVL.

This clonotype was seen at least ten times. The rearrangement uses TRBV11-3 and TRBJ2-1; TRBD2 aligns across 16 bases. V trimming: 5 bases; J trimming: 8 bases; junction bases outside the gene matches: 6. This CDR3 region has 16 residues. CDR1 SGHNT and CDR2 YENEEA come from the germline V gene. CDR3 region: CASSPGLAGGGDEQFF. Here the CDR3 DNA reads TGTGCCAGCAGCCCGGGACTAGCGGGGGGGGGGGATGAGCAGTTCTTC.

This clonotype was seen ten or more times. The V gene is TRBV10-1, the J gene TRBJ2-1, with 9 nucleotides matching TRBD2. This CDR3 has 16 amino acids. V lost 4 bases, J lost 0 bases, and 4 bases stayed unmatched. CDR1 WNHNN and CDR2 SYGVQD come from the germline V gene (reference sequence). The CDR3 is CASSGDSGGSYNEQFF. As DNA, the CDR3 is TGCGCCAGCAGTGGAGATAGCGGGGGCTCCTACAATGAGCAGTTCTTC.

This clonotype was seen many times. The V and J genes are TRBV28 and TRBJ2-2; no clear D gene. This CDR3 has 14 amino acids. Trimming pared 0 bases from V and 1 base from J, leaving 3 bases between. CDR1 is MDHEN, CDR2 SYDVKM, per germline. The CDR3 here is CASSLWGNTGELFF. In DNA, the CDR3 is TGTGCCAGCAGTTTATGGGGGAACACCGGGGAGCTGTTTTTT.